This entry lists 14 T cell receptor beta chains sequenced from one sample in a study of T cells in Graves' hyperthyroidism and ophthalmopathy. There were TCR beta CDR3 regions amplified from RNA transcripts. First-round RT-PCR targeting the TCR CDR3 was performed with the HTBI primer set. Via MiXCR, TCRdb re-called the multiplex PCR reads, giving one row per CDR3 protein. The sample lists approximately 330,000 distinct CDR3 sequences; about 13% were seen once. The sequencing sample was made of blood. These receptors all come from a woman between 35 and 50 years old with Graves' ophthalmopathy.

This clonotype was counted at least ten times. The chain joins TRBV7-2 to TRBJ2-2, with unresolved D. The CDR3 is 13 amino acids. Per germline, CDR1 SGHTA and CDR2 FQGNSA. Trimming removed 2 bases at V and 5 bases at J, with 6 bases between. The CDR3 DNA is TGTGCCAGCAGCTTACAGCAAACCGGGGAGCTGTTTTTT. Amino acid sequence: CASSLQQTGELFF.

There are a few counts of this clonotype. This CDR3 is CASSPGRPISYNEQFF. The CDR3 bases are TGTGCCAGCAGCCCGGGACGGCCCATTTCCTACAATGAGCAGTTCTTC. This rearrangement joins TRBV9 to TRBJ2-1; possibly TRBD1 or TRBD2 for D (5 bases each). Per the germline V gene, CDR1 is SGDLS and CDR2 is YYNGEE. The V and J ends lost 4 bases and 1 base respectively, with 15 bases between them. The CDR3 consists of 16 residues.

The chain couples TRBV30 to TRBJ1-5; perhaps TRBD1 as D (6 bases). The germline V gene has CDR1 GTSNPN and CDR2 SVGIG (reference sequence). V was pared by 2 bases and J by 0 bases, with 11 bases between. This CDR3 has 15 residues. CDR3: CAWSKPGHSNQPQHF. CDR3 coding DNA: TGTGCCTGGAGTAAACCGGGACATAGCAATCAGCCCCAGCATTTT.

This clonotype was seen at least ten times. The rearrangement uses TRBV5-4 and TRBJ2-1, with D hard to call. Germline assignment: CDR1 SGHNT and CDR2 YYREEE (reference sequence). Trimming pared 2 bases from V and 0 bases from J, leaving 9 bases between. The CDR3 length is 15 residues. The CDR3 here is CASSFDSSSYNEQFF. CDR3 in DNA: TGTGCCAGCAGCTTTGACTCCAGCTCCTACAATGAGCAGTTCTTC.

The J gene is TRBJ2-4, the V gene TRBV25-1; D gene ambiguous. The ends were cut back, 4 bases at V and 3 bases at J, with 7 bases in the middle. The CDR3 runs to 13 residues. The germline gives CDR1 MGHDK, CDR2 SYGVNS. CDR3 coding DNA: TGTGCCAGCAGTGTATCCGACAAAAACATTCAGTACTTC. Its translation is CASSVSDKNIQYF.

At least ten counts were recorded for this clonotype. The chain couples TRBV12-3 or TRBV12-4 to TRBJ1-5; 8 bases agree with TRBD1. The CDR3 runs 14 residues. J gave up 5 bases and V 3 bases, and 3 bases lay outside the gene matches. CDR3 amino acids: CASSLTGVDQPQHF. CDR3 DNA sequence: TGTGCCAGCAGTTTGACAGGGGTAGATCAGCCCCAGCATTTT.

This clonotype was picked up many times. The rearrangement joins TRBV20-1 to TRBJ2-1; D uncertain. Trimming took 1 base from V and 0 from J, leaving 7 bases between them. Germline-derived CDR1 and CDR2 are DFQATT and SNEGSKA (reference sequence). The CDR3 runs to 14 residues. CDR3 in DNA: TGCAGTGCTAGAGTGGCGGCCTCCTACAATGAGCAGTTCTTC. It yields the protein CSARVAASYNEQFF.

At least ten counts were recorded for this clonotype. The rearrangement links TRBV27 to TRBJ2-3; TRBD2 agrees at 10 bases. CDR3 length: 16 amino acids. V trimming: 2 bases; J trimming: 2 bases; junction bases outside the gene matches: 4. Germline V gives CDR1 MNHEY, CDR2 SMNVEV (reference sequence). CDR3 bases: TGTGCCAGCAGTTTAATGGGACTAGCGCCCACAGATACGCAGTATTTT. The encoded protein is CASSLMGLAPTDTQYF.

Here the CDR3 DNA reads TGTGCCAGCAGCCTACAGACCTCCGGAGGCTACACCTTC. As protein: CASSLQTSGGYTF. This sequence joins TRBV5-6 and TRBJ1-2; D is unclear. V lost 4 bases and J 8 bases, leaving 15 bases between the germline ends. CDR3 length equals 13 residues. Germline CDR1 reads SGHDT; CDR2 reads YYEEEE.

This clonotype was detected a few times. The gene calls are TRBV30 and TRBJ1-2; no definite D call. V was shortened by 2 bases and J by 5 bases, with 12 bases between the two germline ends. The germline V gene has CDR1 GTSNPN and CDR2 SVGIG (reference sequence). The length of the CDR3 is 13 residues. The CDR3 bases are TGTGCCTGGAGTAGTGGCAGCACATATGGCTACACCTTC. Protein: CAWSSGSTYGYTF. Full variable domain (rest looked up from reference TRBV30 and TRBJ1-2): SQTIHQWPATLVQPVGSPLSLECTVEGTSNPNLYWYRQAAGRGLQLLFYSVGIGQISSEVPQNLSASRPQDRQFILSSKKLLLSDSGFYLCAWSSGSTYGYTFGSGTRLTVV.

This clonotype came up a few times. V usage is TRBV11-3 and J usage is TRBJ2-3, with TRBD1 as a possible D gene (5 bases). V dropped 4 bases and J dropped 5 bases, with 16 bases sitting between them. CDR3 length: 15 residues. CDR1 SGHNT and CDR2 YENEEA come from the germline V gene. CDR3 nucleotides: TGTGCCAGCAGCTCTTGGGGCGCTCTACAAGATACGCAGTATTTT. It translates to CASSSWGALQDTQYF.

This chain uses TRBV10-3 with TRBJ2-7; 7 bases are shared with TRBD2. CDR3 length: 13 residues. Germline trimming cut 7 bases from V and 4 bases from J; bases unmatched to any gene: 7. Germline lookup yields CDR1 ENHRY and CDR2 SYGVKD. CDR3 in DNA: TGTGCCATCAACTTGCGAGCGGGATACGAGCAGTACTTC. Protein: CAINLRAGYEQYF.

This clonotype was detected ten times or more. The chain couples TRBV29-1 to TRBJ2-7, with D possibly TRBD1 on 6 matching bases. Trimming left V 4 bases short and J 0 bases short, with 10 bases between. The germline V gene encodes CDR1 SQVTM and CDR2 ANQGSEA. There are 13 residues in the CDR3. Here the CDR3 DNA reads TGCAGCGTTGTAGGGGGTACCTCCTACGAGCAGTACTTC. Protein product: CSVVGGTSYEQYF.

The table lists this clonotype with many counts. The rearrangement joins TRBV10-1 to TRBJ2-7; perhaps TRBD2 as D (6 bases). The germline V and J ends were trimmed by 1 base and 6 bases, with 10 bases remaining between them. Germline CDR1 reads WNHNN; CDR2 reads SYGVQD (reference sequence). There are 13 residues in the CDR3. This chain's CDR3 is CASSEFIGSEQYF. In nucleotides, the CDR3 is TGCGCCAGCAGTGAGTTCATCGGGAGCGAGCAGTACTTC.